The subject of this entry is one T cell receptor (beta chain). The antigen is not known. This CDR3 spans 13 amino acids. Trimming at V came to 6 bases and at J to 4 bases, leaving 4 bases not matched to a gene. This entry belongs to a study of regulatory T cells in long-lasting Graves disease. Building the TCR beta libraries relied on iRepertoire HTBI primers, and CDR3 regions underwent Arm-PCR. MiXCR, applied by TCRdb to the multiplex PCR reads, yields one record per CDR3 protein. Altogether a few hundred thousand distinct CDR3 sequences are present, about 23% being singletons, with the ten largest covering around 30%. Stated time point: persistent/refractory GD, antithyroid drugs over 5 years with positive TRAb. Preparation of the TCR library used RNA extracted from PBMCs. A volume of roughly 8.4 milliliters of peripheral blood was collected in EDTA tubes. General study results and limits: Persistent Graves' patients showed less TCR diversity than newly diagnosed patients showed. Analyses excluded thyroid tissue, covering peripheral blood alone.

This clonotype was sampled from a woman between 40 and 55 years old with Graves disease. The V and J genes are TRBV12-3 or TRBV12-4 and TRBJ1-1; 8 bases are shared with TRBD1. Source: peripheral blood mononuclear cells (PBMCs), taken when the disease was refractory, from a patient treated with antithyroid drugs. CDR3 DNA sequence: TGTGCCAGCAGGGACAGGGAAGGCACTGAAGCTTTCTTT. The encoded protein is CASRDREGTEAFF.